This T cell receptor (beta chain) was retrieved from a study of CD4 and CD8 cells across lung adenocarcinoma regions. The CDR3 has 15 amino acids. In germline, CDR1 is MNHEY, CDR2 SMNVEV (reference sequence). V was shortened by 2 bases and J by 5 bases, with 13 bases between the two germline ends. TCRdb fed the PCR reads into MiXCR, producing one record per CDR3 protein. The table has several thousand distinct CDR3 sequences, 50% to 60% seen once. This chain uses TRBV27 with TRBJ2-1; tentatively, D is TRBD1 (6 bases). Sequencing input: CD4+ T cells from the center of a lung tumor. The sequence came from a female donor with lung adenocarcinoma. The CD4 and CD8 labels of this study may be unreliable. The CDR3 is CASSLRGQRNNEQFF. The CDR3 DNA sequence: TGTGCCAGCAGTTTACGTGGACAGCGAAACAATGAGCAGTTCTTC.